The T cell receptor (beta chain) under discussion was sequenced for a study of cytomegalovirus exposure and HLA in healthy donors. 13 Jbeta primers and 60 Vbeta primers were used for the PCR. TCRdb keeps only in-frame clones here, not all; method: immunoSEQ multiplex PCR. The sample holds tens of thousands of clones, 60% to 80% seen once. V lost 3 bases to trimming and J lost 3 bases; unmatched junction nucleotides: 7. The CDR3 has 16 residues. Germline lookup yields CDR1 SGHTA and CDR2 FQGNSA. Of note for this clone: What it binds is unknown.

Whole-study results and caveats: Reports described diagnosis of cytomegalovirus status by the classifier as highly specific and sensitive. The listing of roughly 160 TCR beta chains classed them as cytomegalovirus-associated.

Sequencing was done on a sample of PBMCs. The sequence was obtained from a man between 25 and 39 years old in good health and CMV-seronegative. This chain joins TRBV7-2 and TRBJ2-7; TRBD2 agrees at 11 bases. CDR3 sequence (DNA): TGTGCCAGCAGCTTTACTAGCGGGAGTGCCGGCTACGAGCAGTACTTC. It translates to CASSFTSGSAGYEQYF.